The rows below give T cell receptor beta chains drawn from one sample of a study of cytomegalovirus exposure and HLA in healthy donors. The data were produced by immunoSEQ multiplex PCR, yet TCRdb's version contains in-frame clones alone and is incomplete. The table includes under 400,000 clones, 86% detected once. Sequenced input: PBMCs. Every receptor here comes from a woman aged 18-30 years in good health and CMV-seronegative. CDR3s include the opening cysteine and the closing phenylalanine or tryptophan. A D gene is named only where the DNA matches it firmly. Clone size appears in some rows only: once, few, many, or a class for an expanded clone.

d_gene,v_gene,j_gene,abundance,CDR3aa,CDR3nt
-,TRBV10-1,TRBJ2-7,few,CASSETGWEQYF,TGCGCCAGCAGTGAGACAGGGTGGGAGCAGTACTTC
-,TRBV10-3,TRBJ2-3,-,CAAQGHTADTQYF,TGTGCCGCTCAGGGACACACCGCTGATACGCAGTATTTT
TRBD2,TRBV18,TRBJ2-7,-,CASSSGLAGATGQYF,TGTGCCAGCTCATCGGGACTAGCGGGAGCCACGGGGCAGTACTTC
TRBD2,TRBV4-1,TRBJ2-7,few,CASGLAGSYEQYF,TGCGCCTCGGGACTAGCGGGATCCTACGAGCAGTACTTC
TRBD1,TRBV13,TRBJ2-2,once,CASSPEGDRRTGELFF,TGTGCCAGCAGCCCTGAGGGGGACAGACGCACCGGGGAGCTGTTTTTT
-,TRBV14,TRBJ2-7,-,CASSQTGSSYEQYF,TGTGCCAGCAGCCAGACAGGTTCCTCCTACGAGCAGTACTTC
-,TRBV6-1,TRBJ1-5,once,CATWSTGSGQPQHF,TGTGCCACCTGGTCCACAGGCTCGGGTCAGCCCCAGCATTTT
TRBD1,TRBV6-6,TRBJ1-5,-,CASSLQGVSNQPQHF,TGTGCCAGCAGCTTACAGGGGGTTAGCAATCAGCCCCAGCATTTT
-,TRBV4-1,TRBJ2-2,-,CASSQGRNSNTGELFF,TGCGCCAGCAGCCAGGGCAGGAATTCGAACACCGGGGAGCTGTTTTTT
-,TRBV6-1,TRBJ1-2,-,CASSVTPPQGSNGYTF,TGTGCCAGCAGTGTTACCCCCCCACAGGGATCGAATGGCTACACCTTC
TRBD1,TRBV5-1,TRBJ2-1,-,CASSQGWTGTYNEQFF,TGCGCCAGCAGCCAGGGATGGACAGGGACCTACAATGAGCAGTTCTTC
-,TRBV30,TRBJ2-5,-,CAWNTGPGETQYF,TGTGCCTGGAATACAGGGCCAGGAGAGACCCAGTACTTC
TRBD2,TRBV6-5,TRBJ2-3,-,CASSLAGLTDTQYF,TGTGCCAGCAGTCTAGCGGGGCTCACAGATACGCAGTATTTT
-,TRBV5-1,TRBJ2-7,once,CASSPGVLQDTSYEQYF,TGCGCCAGCAGCCCGGGGGTATTACAGGATACGTCCTACGAGCAGTACTTC
TRBD1,TRBV7-8,TRBJ1-2,-,CASSLGGPGGFYGYTF,TGTGCCAGCAGCTTAGGGGGTCCAGGGGGGTTCTATGGCTACACCTTC
-,TRBV6-5,TRBJ1-2,-,CASSYGTNGYTF,TGTGCCAGCAGTTACGGGACAAATGGCTACACCTTC
-,TRBV28,TRBJ1-6,once,CASSLSPGTFYNSPLHF,TGTGCCAGCAGTTTATCCCCGGGAACCTTTTATAATTCACCCCTCCACTTT
TRBD2,TRBV2,TRBJ2-7,-,CASTGLAGGSAYF,TGTGCCAGCACCGGACTAGCGGGGGGATCTGCGTACTTC
-,TRBV7-9,TRBJ2-7,-,CASSHSATAAGSGEQYF,TGTGCCAGCAGCCATTCCGCGACGGCTGCGGGCTCGGGAGAGCAGTACTTC
-,TRBV19,TRBJ2-7,-,CATRVESLGRSEQYF,TGTGCCACACGGGTGGAGTCCCTCGGTCGGAGCGAGCAGTACTTC
-,TRBV28,TRBJ2-7,-,CASSFQTGLEQYF,TGTGCCAGCAGTTTCCAGACAGGCCTCGAGCAGTACTTC
TRBD2,TRBV6-5,TRBJ2-5,once,CASSYGLAVKETQYF,TGTGCCAGCAGTTACGGGCTAGCGGTAAAAGAGACCCAGTACTTC
TRBD2,TRBV18,TRBJ2-1,-,CASSPPRAGGISSYNEQFF,TGTGCCAGCTCACCACCGCGGGCGGGGGGGATTAGCTCCTACAATGAGCAGTTCTTC
TRBD2,TRBV7-9,TRBJ2-3,-,CASSFLAGGTDTQYF,TGTGCCAGCAGCTTCCTAGCGGGAGGCACAGATACGCAGTATTTT
TRBD2,TRBV5-4,TRBJ2-1,-,CASSLEAGGTYNEQFF,TGTGCCAGCAGCTTGGAGGCGGGAGGTACCTACAATGAGCAGTTCTTC
TRBD2,TRBV27,TRBJ2-1,-,CASSLQGLAVHEQFF,TGTGCCAGCAGTTTGCAGGGACTAGCGGTCCATGAGCAGTTCTTC
TRBD1,TRBV7-6,TRBJ2-1,-,CASSLRYQGAYNEQFF,TGTGCCAGCAGCTTACGGTATCAGGGGGCCTACAATGAGCAGTTCTTC
TRBD1,TRBV7-9,TRBJ2-7,few,CASSLAGDRETYEQYF,TGTGCCAGCAGCTTAGCTGGTGACAGGGAAACCTACGAGCAGTACTTC
-,TRBV15,TRBJ2-1,-,CATSRASGSTNYNEQFF,TGTGCCACCAGCAGAGCTTCCGGGTCAACGAACTACAATGAGCAGTTCTTC
TRBD1,TRBV6-5,TRBJ1-6,-,CASSKTTGEPPLHF,TGTGCCAGCAGCAAAACGACAGGGGAACCACCCCTCCACTTT
-,TRBV6-5,TRBJ2-2,few,CASRLTSTGELFF,TGTGCCAGCAGGCTAACTTCAACCGGGGAGCTGTTTTTT
-,TRBV28,TRBJ2-5,-,CASSLGREQETQYF,TGTGCCAGCAGTCTCGGACGGGAACAAGAGACCCAGTACTTC
TRBD2,TRBV4-2,TRBJ2-2,-,CASSQVGAGGPDTGELFF,TGTGCCAGCAGCCAAGTAGGAGCGGGAGGGCCGGACACCGGGGAGCTGTTTTTT
-,TRBV5-4,TRBJ2-2,-,CASSWGLVGELFF,TGTGCCAGCAGCTGGGGCCTTGTTGGGGAGCTGTTTTTT
TRBD1,TRBV29-1,TRBJ1-1,-,CSVTGTGGTEAFF,TGCAGCGTCACCGGGACAGGGGGCACTGAAGCTTTCTTT
-,TRBV5-1,TRBJ2-7,-,CASSLAGGQTYEQYF,TGCGCCAGCAGCTTGGCCGGGGGACAGACCTACGAGCAGTACTTC
TRBD1,TRBV18,TRBJ2-7,few,CASSPGTGSREQYF,TGTGCCAGCTCGCCCGGGACAGGTTCTAGGGAGCAGTACTTC
-,TRBV5-8,TRBJ1-2,-,CASSFGGNYGYTF,TGTGCCAGCAGCTTCGGGGGTAACTATGGCTACACCTTC
-,TRBV6-1,TRBJ1-2,-,CASSEMGSSGYGYTF,TGTGCCAGCAGTGAGATGGGTTCTTCGGGCTATGGCTACACCTTC
TRBD1,TRBV11-2,TRBJ2-3,-,CASSSLQGAADTQYF,TGTGCCAGCAGCTCTTTACAGGGGGCGGCAGATACGCAGTATTTT
-,TRBV2,TRBJ2-1,-,CASSGLVGPDEQFF,TGTGCCAGCAGTGGGCTAGTTGGTCCGGATGAGCAGTTCTTC